This record covers a single T cell receptor beta chain. Its matching antigen is unknown. At one end the junction does not follow the germline gene, possibly because of a read error. This sample was taken from a study of identical twins. General study results and limits: The study found weaker excess twin sharing in beta out-of-frame sequences. Models predicted less out-of-frame TCR alpha sharing in monozygotic twins than was found. Some out-of-frame alpha sequences were shared by twins, and these showed excess low generation probability. It was possible that invariant MAIT and iNKT cells partly confounded the zero-insertion analyses.

One entry per CDR3 protein results from TCRdb running MiXCR on the 5' RACE reads. The sample gives 1.5 million to 2 million distinct CDR3 sequences, around 33% of which show up once; 0.27% is in the top ten. Germline V gives CDR1 LGHNA, CDR2 YNFKEQ. This CDR3 has 12 amino acids. The chain carries TRBV4-2 and TRBJ1-4, with D hard to call. The origin of this receptor is a newborn girl in good health. Material: cord blood. This CDR3 reads CASGHVLGKLFF. DNA of the CDR3: TGTGCCAGCGGCCACGTTCTGGGAAAACTGTTTTTT.